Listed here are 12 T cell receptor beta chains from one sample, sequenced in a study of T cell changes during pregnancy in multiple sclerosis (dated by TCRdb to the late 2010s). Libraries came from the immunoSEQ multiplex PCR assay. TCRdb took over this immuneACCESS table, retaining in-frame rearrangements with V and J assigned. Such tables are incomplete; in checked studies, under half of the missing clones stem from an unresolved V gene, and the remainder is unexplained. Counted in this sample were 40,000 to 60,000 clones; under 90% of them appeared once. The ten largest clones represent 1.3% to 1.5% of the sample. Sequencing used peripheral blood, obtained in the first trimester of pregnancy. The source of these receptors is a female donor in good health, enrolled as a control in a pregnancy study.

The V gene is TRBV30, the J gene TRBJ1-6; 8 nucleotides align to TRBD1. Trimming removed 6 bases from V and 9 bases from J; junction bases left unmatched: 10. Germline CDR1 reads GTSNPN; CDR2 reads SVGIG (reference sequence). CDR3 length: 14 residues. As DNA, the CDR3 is TGTGCCTGCTATCCCGGGACAGGAGTTTCACCCCTCCACTTT. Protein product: CACYPGTGVSPLHF.

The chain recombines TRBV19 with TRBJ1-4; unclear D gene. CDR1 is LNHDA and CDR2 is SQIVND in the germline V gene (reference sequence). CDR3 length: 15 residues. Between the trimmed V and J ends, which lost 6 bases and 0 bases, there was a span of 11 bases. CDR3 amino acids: CASRGRLPTNEKLFF. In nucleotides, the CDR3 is TGTGCCAGTAGAGGAAGACTACCAACTAATGAAAAACTGTTTTTT.

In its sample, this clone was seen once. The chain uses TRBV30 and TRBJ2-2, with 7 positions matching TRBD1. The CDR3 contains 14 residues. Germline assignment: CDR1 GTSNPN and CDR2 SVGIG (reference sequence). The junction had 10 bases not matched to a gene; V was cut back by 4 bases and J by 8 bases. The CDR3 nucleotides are TGTGCCTGGACTTCGGCGACAGGGAGAGGGGAGCTGTTTTTT. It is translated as CAWTSATGRGELFF.

The CDR3 nucleotides read TGTGCCAGCAACAACAGGGGGTACGGTGAAAAACTGTTTTTT. It specifies CASNNRGYGEKLFF. The chain has TRBV11-2 and TRBJ1-4, with TRBD1 matching 8 bases. There are 14 residues in the CDR3. V gave up 7 bases and J gave up 7 bases; unmatched junction bases: 8. Germline CDR1 is SGHAT and CDR2 is FQNNGV.

CDR3 region: CASSVAGGQLTDTQYF. In nucleotides, the CDR3 is TGTGCCAGCAGCGTAGCAGGGGGGCAGCTCACAGATACGCAGTATTTT. The chain joins TRBV9 to TRBJ2-3; a possible D gene is TRBD1 (7 bases). The V end lost 0 bases, the J end lost 2 bases, and 13 bases lay between the germline ends. Germline CDR1 is SGDLS and CDR2 is YYNGEE. CDR3 length: 16 amino acids.

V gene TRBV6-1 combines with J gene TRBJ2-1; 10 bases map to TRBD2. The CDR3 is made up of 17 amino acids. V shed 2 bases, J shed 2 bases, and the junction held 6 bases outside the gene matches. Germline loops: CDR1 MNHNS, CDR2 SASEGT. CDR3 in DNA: TGTGCCAGCAGTGAACTGCTAGCGGGGGACCCCTACAATGAGCAGTTCTTC. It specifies CASSELLAGDPYNEQFF.

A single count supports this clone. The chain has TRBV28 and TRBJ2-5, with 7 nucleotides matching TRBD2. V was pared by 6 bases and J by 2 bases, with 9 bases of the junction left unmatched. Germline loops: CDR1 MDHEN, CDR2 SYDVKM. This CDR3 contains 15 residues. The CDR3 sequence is CASSPGGPRQETQYF. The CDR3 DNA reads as TGTGCCAGCAGCCCGGGGGGACCGCGACAAGAGACCCAGTACTTC.

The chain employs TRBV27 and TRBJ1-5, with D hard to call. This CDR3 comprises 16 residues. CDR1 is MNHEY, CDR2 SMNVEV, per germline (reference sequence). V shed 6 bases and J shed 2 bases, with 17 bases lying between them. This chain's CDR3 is CASSPALFEGNQPQHF. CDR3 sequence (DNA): TGTGCCAGCAGCCCGGCGTTGTTTGAGGGCAATCAGCCCCAGCATTTT.

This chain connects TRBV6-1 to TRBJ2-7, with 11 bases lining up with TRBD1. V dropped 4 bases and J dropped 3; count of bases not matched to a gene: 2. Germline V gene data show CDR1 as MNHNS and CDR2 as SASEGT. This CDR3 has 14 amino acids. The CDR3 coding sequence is TGTGCCAGCAGTGTCGGGACAGGGGGCTACGAGCAGTACTTC. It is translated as CASSVGTGGYEQYF.

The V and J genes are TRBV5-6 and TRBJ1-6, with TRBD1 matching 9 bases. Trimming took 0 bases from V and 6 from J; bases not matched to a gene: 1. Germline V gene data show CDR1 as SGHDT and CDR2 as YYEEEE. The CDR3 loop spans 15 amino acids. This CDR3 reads CASSLADRGNSPLHF. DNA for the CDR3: TGTGCCAGCAGCTTGGCGGACAGGGGTAATTCACCCCTCCACTTT.

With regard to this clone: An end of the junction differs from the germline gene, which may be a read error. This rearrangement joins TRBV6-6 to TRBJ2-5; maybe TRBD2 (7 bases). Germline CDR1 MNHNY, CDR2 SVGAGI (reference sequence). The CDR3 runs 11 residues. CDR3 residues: CASSYSSGTHF. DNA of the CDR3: TGTGCCAGCAGTTACTCAAGCGGGACACACTTC.

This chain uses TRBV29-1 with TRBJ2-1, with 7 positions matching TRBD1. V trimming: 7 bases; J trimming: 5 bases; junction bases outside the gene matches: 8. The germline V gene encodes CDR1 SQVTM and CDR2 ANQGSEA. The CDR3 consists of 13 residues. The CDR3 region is CSARRGIDNEQFF. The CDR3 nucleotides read TGCAGCGCGCGCAGGGGGATAGACAATGAGCAGTTCTTC.